This TCR beta chain came from a study of blood T cell repertoires in COVID-19. Only in-frame clones appear in the TCRdb table, and some are missing; sequencing was by immunoSEQ multiplex PCR. Among 250,000 or so clones listed, around 85% were seen once. Recovered status in Cohort 3 required two negative PCRs, clearance, or symptom resolution. Deletions cut 3 bases from V and 6 bases from J, with 12 bases between. CDR3 length: 13 residues. Germline V CDR1 and CDR2: SGHNT, YENEEA. This clonotype was sampled from a woman aged 45-65 years who had recovered from COVID-19. The sequenced material came from PBMCs or T cells enriched from blood (not recorded which). The V call is TRBV11-3, the J call TRBJ2-7; TRBD2 might be the D (6 bases). The CDR3 DNA is TGTGCCAGCAGCTTGGGGGGAGCTGCCGAGCAGTACTTC. The encoded protein is CASSLGGAAEQYF.